Described below is a single T cell receptor beta chain sequence and its context. This specimen comes from a study of CD8 T cells in Susac syndrome. Study at large: Patients with Susac syndrome were therapy-naive, on corticosteroids, or on intravenous immunoglobulin alone at blood draw.

An amount of RNA that ranged from about 0.45 to 1 ug was reverse transcribed with random hexamers. MiXCR, run by TCRdb on the immunoSEQ multiplex PCR reads, gives a single entry per CDR3 protein. The top ten clones hold about 0.29% of a sample with under 95,000 distinct CDR3 sequences, roughly 94% of them seen once. This clonotype was obtained from a human donor with Susac syndrome. The source material was CD4+ T cells from PBMCs.

CDR3 coding DNA: TGTGCCAGCAGCGTAGCAGCGGGGAACACAGATACGCAGTATTTT. It codes for CASSVAAGNTDTQYF. The chain recombines TRBV9 with TRBJ2-3; the match to TRBD2 covers 7 bases. V gave up 0 bases and J gave up 2 bases; unmatched junction bases: 3. From germline, CDR1 is SGDLS and CDR2 YYNGEE. CDR3 length: 15 residues.